This TCR beta chain derives from a study of cytomegalovirus exposure and HLA in healthy donors. General observations from the study: Most TCR sequences proved rare, with some public TCRs found in many donors. It was reported that TCR beta sequences correctly inferred the HLA-A and HLA-B alleles for most subjects.

The CDR3 covers 15 residues. In germline, CDR1 is LNHNV, CDR2 YYDKDF (reference sequence). The ends lost 0 bases at V and 12 bases at J; junction bases unmatched: 5. PCR primers comprised 60 Vbeta and 13 Jbeta primers. Here immunoSEQ multiplex PCR was the method, and the copy in TCRdb shows in-frame clones only, minus some. Altogether approximately 150,000 clones are present, over 70% being singletons, with the ten largest covering under 9%. Points on this clone: Its antigen is unidentified.

Whereas donors were nominally healthy upon sampling, unrecorded immune exposures were probable. The sequencing sample was made of PBMCs. This chain joins TRBV15 and TRBJ2-1; TRBD2 agrees at 13 bases. The receptor comes from a woman in her forties in good health and CMV-seropositive. This chain's CDR3 is CATSREGLAGLSQFF. The CDR3 nucleotides read TGTGCCACCAGCAGAGAGGGACTAGCGGGGTTATCGCAGTTCTTC.